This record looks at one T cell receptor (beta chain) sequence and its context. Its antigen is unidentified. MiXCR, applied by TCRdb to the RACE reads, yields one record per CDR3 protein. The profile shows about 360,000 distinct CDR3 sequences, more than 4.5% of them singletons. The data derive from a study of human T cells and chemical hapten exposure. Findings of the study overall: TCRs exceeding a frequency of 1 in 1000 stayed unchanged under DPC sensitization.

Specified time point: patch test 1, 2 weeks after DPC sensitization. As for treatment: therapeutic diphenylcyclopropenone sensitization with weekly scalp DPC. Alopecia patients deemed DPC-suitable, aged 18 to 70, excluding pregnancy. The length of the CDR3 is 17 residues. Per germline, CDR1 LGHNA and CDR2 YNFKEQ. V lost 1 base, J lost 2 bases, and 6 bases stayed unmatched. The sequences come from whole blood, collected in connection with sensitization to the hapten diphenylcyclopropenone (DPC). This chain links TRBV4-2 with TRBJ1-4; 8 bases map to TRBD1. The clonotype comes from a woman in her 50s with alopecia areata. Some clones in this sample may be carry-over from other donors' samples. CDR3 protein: CASSQVWSGGTNEKLFF. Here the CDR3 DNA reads TGTGCCAGCAGCCAAGTCTGGTCAGGGGGCACTAATGAAAAACTGTTTTTT.